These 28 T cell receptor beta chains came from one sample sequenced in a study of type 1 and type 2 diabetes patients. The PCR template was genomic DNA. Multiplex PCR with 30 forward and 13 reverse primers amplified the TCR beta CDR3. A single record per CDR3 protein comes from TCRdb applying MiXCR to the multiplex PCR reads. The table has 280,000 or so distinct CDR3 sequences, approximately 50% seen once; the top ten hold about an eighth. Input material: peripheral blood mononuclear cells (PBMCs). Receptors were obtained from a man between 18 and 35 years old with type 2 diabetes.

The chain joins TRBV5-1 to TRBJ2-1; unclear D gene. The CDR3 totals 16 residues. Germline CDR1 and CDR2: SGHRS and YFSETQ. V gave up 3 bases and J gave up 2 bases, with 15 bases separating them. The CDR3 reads CASSSSAEFPYNEQFF. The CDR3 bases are TGCGCCAGCAGCTCTTCCGCGGAGTTCCCCTACAATGAGCAGTTCTTC.

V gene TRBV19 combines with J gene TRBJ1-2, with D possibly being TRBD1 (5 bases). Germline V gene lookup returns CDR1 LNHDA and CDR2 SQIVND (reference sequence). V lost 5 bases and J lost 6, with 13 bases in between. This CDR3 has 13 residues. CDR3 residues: CASSFTGTDGYTF. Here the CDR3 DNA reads TGTGCCAGTAGTTTCACAGGTACGGATGGCTACACCTTC.

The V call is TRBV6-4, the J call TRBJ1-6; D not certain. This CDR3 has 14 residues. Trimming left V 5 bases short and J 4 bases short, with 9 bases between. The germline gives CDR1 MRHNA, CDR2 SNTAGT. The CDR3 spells CASSWRNYNSPLHF. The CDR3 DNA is TGTGCCAGCAGTTGGCGGAATTATAATTCACCCCTCCACTTT.

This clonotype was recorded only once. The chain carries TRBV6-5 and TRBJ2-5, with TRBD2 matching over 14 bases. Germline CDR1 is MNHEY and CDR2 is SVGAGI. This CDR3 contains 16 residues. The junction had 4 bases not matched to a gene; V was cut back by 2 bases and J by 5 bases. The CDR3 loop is CASSYLGTSGSETQYF. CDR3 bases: TGTGCCAGCAGTTACCTTGGGACTAGCGGGAGTGAGACCCAGTACTTC.

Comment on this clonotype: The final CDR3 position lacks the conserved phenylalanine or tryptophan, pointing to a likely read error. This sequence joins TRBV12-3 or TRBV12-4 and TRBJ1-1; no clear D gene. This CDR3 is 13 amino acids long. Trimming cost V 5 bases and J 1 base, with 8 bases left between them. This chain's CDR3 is CASSKTENTEAFL. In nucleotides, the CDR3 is TGTGCCAGCAGTAAGACGGAGAACACTGAAGCTTTCCTT.

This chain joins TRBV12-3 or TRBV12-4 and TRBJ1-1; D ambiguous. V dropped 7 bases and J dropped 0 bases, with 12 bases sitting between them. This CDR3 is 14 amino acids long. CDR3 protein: CASNADGMNTEAFF. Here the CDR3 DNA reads TGTGCCAGCAACGCGGACGGTATGAACACTGAAGCTTTCTTT.

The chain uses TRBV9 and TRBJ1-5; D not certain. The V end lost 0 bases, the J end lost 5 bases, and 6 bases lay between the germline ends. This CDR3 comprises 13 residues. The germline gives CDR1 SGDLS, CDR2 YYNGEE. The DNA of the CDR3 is TGTGCCAGCAGCGTAGACGGGGATCAGCCCCAGCATTTT. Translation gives CASSVDGDQPQHF.

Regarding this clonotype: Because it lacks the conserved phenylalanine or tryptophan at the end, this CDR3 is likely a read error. This CDR3 reads CATSEKYNEQFL. The DNA for the CDR3 is TGTGCTACTAGCGAAAAGTACAATGAGCAGTTCCTC. The J gene is TRBJ2-1, the V gene TRBV19; TRBD2 matches 7 bases. The germline CDR1 and CDR2 sequences are LNHDA and SQIVND (reference sequence). The CDR3 contains 12 residues.

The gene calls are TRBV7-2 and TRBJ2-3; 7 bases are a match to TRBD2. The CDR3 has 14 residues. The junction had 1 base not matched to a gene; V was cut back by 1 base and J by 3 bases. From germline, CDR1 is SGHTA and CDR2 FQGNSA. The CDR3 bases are TGTGCCAGCAGCTTAGATAGCGGGACAGATACGCAGTATTTT. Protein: CASSLDSGTDTQYF.

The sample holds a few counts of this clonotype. CDR3 in DNA: TGTGCCAGCAGGAATGAGGGGAATGAAAAACTGTTTTTT. This encodes CASRNEGNEKLFF. J is TRBJ1-4 and V is TRBV6-2 or TRBV6-3; weak D call: TRBD1 (5 bases). The germline CDR1 and CDR2 sequences are MNHEY and SVGEGT. CDR3 size: 13 residues. V dropped 6 bases and J dropped 5 bases, with 10 bases sitting between them.

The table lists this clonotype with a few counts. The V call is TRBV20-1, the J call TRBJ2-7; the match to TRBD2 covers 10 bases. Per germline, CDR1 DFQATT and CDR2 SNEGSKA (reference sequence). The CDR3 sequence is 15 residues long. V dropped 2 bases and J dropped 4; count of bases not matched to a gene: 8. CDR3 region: CSARLWSSGGYEQYF. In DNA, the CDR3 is TGCAGTGCTAGATTGTGGTCTAGCGGGGGTTACGAGCAGTACTTC.

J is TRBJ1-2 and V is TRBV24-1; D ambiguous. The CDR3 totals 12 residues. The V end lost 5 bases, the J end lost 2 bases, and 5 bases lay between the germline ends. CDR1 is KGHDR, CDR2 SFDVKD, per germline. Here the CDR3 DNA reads TGTGCCACCAGTGTGGGAAACTATGGCTACACCTTC. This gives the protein CATSVGNYGYTF.

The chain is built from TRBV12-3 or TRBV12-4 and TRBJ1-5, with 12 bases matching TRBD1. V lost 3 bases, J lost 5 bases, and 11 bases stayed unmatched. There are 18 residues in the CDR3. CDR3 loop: CASSFGDRGREDDQPQHF. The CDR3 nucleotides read TGTGCCAGCAGTTTCGGGGACAGGGGGCGTGAAGACGATCAGCCCCAGCATTTT.

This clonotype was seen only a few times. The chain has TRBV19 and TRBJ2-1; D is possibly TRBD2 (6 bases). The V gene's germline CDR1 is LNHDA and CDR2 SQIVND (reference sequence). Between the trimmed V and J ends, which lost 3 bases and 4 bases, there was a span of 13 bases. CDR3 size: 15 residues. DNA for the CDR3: TGTGCCAGTAGTATTCTCCTGCGGGATTACAATGAGCAGTTCTTC. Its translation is CASSILLRDYNEQFF. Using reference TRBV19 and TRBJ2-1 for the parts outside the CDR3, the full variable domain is DGGITQSPKYLFRKEGQNVTLSCEQNLNHDAMYWYRQDPGQGLRLIYYSQIVNDFQKGDIAEGYSVSREKKESFPLTVTSAQKNPTAFYLCASSILLRDYNEQFFGPGTRLTVL.

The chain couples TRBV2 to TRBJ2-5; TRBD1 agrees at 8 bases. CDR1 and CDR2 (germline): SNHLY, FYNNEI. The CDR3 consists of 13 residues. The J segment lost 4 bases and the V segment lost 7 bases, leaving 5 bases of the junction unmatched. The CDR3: CASNPDRVETQYF. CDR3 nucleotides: TGTGCCAGCAACCCGGACAGGGTAGAGACCCAGTACTTC.

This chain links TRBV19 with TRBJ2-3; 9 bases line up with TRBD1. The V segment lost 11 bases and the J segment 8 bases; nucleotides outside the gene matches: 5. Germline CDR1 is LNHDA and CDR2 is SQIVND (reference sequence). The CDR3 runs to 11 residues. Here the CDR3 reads CAGGQGSTQYF. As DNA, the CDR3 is TGTGCCGGTGGACAGGGGAGTACGCAGTATTTT.

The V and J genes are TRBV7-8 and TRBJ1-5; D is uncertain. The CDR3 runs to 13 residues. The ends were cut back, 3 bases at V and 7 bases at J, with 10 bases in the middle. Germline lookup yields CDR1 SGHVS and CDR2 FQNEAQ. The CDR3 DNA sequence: TGTGCCAGCAGCTTGCAAACCGGGCAGCCCCAGCATTTT. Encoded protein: CASSLQTGQPQHF.

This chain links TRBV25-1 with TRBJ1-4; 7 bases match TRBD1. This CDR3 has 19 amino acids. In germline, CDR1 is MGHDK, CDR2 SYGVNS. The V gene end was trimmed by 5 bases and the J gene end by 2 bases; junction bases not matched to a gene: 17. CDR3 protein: CASSPHTGTARVTNEKLFF. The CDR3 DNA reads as TGTGCCAGCAGTCCTCATACCGGGACAGCGCGTGTGACTAATGAAAAACTGTTTTTT.

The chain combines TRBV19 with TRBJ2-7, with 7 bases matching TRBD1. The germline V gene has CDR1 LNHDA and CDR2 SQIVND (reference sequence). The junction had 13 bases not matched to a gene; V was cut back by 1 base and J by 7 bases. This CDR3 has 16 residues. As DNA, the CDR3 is TGTGCCAGTAGTATAGCGTACAACAGGGGACACAATGAGCAGTACTTC. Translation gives CASSIAYNRGHNEQYF.

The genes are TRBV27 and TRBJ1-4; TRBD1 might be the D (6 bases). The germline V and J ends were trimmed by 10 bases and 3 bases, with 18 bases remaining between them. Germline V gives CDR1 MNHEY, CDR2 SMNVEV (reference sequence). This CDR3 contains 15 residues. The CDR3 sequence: CATHPGGRANEKLFF. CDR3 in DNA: TGTGCCACCCACCCGGGGGGCAGGGCTAATGAAAAACTGTTTTTT.

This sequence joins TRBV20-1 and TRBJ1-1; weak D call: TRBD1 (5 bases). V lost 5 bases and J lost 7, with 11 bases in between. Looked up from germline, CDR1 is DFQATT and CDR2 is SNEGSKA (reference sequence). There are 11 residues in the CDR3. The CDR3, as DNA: TGCAGTGCTCACCCCGACAGTGAAGCTTTCTTT. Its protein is CSAHPDSEAFF.

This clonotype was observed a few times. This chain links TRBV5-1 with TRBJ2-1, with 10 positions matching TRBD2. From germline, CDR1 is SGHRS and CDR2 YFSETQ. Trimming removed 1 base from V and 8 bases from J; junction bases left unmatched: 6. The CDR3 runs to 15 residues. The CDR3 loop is CASSLFLAGVDEQFF. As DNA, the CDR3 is TGCGCCAGCAGCTTGTTTCTAGCGGGAGTGGATGAGCAGTTCTTC.

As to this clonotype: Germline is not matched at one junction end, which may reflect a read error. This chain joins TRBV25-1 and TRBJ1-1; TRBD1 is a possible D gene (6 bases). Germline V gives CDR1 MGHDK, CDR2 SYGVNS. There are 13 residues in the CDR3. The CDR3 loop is CVSRGPKRTEAFF. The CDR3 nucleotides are TGTGTCAGCAGGGGACCAAAGCGGACTGAAGCTTTCTTT.

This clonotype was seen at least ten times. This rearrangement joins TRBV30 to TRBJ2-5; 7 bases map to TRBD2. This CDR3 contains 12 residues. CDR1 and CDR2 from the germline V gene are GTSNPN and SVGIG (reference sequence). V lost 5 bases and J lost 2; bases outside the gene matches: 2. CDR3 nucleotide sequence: TGTGCCTGGTCTAGCGGACAAGAGACCCAGTACTTC. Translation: CAWSSGQETQYF.

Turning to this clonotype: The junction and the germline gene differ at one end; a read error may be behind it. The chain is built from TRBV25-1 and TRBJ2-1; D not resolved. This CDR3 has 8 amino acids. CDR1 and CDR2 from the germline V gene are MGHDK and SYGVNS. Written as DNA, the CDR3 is TGTGCCAGCAGTGATATCGTCTTC. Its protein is CASSDIVF.

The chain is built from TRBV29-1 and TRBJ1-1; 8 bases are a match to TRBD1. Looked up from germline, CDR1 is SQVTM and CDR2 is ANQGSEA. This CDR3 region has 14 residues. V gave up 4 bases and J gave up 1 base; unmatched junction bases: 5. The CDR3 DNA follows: TGCAGCGTTGTGCGCGGGACAGGGAACACTGAAGCTTTCTTT. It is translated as CSVVRGTGNTEAFF. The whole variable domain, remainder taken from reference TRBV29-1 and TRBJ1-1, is SAVISQKPSRDICQRGTSLTIQCQVDSQVTMMFWYRQQPGQSLTLIATANQGSEATYESGFVIDKFPISRPNLTFSTLTVSNMSPEDSSIYLCSVVRGTGNTEAFFGQGTRLTVV.

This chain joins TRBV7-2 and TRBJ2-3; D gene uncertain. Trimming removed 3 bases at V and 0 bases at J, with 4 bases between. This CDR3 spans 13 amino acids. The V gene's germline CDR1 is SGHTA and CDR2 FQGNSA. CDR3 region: CASSFPSTDTQYF. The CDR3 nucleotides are TGTGCCAGCAGCTTCCCTAGCACAGATACGCAGTATTTT.

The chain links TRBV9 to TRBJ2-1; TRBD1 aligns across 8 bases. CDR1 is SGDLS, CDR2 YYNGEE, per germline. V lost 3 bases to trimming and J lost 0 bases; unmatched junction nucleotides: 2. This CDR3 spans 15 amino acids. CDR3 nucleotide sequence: TGTGCCAGCAGCGAGACAGGGGCCTCCTACAATGAGCAGTTCTTC. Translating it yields CASSETGASYNEQFF.